This T cell receptor (beta chain) appears in the sequencing data of a study of molecular identifiers for immune sequencing clone quantification (dated by TCRdb to the late 2010s). At the level of the whole study: In a replicate experiment, RNA from around 20,000 or 100,000 naive CD8 T cells was split into five aliquots, four of which were sequenced. CD8 T cells were used in a methods study to benchmark molecular-identifier clustering-based TCR repertoire sequencing (MIDCIRS) and TCR RNA copy counting.

Points the paper makes about the study in general: In CMV-specific effector cells, clones with more than 20 RNA copies accounted for over 97% of molecules, whereas in naive cells such clones accounted for under 1%. The naive libraries included spiked-in Jurkat TCR RNA (10 copies' worth), and this Jurkat TCR RNA is not part of the donor repertoire. Spiked-in Jurkat TCR RNA equivalent to a single cell was reported to be detectable even among 800,000 to 1,000,000 naive CD8 T cells. About 3.1 recovered TCR RNA copies per cell were obtained by modeling, versus around 10 by digital PCR, implying a capture efficiency of around 28%. Without barcode sub-clustering, chimeric consensus sequences inflated TCR diversity; chimeras reached as high as 47%. Identical TCR molecules sharing a barcode could cause highly expanded clone sizes to be underestimated.

Libraries of naive CD8 T cells were built from approximately 20,000 to 980,000 sorted cells, with 10%, 30% or 50% of the purified RNA used. Naive CD8 T cells were FACS-sorted as CD8+CD4-CCR7+CD45RA+ on a BD FACSAria II into RLT Plus buffer. Nine to eleven TCR copies' worth of Jurkat RNA were spiked into about 20,000-1,100,000 naive CD8 T cell samples to test detection sensitivity. CD8 T cells were enriched with RosetteSep CD8+ T Cell Enrichment Cocktail and Ficoll-Paque, followed by ACK red cell lysis. Receptor libraries were prepared by PCR. Instrument on record: NextSeq 500. Preparation of bulk TCR libraries followed a previously described approach, with the TCR primers listed in Table S5. The Qiagen AllPrep DNA/RNA kit was used to purify total RNA. Before analysis, reads from multiple sequencing runs of the same library were pooled. The authors' pipeline ran thus. Reads were retained only if their TCR constant sequence matched exactly, and those retained reads were trimmed to 150 nt and grouped according to their 12-nt molecular barcodes. Reads in each barcode group were sub-clustered using a 15% Levenshtein threshold, and a quality-weighted consensus sequence was built for each RNA molecule. Non-functional sequences were excluded, and lower-count sequences lying one edit away from another sequence were also excluded. On the basis of fitting two negative binomial distributions, barcode sub-clusters with fewer than 20% of the maximum read count were discarded. The raw public reads went through TCRdb reprocessing: fastp at Q25, MiXCR clone calling, in-frame beta chains kept. Each CDR3 protein gets just one entry, which takes the most common genes and DNA from the rows behind it. These V and J calls are TCRdb output, not the study's own analysis. Recorded for this sample are 45,000 to 55,000 distinct CDR3 sequences; 35% to 40% of them occurred a single time. The ten largest clonotypes hold 3% to 4% of the sample.

This clonotype was seen a few times. The specificity of this receptor is unknown. No base-level quality is on record; no much larger clone is a single base apart. The clonotype comes from a human donor in good health. Some libraries in this study had Jurkat cell RNA spiked in. The sample was naive CD8+ T cells from blood, with Jurkat cell RNA spiked in. Taken with the paper, the label for cell subset or site translates to: FACS-sorted CD8+CD4-CCR7+CD45RA+ naive T cells.

The sequenced DNA is TGTGCCAGCAGCGTAGAGGGCGGGATAGGGACAGATACGCAGTATTTT. The translation is CASSVEGGIGTDTQYF. The chain was built from TRBV9 and TRBJ2-3; 6 matching bases give a weak D call of TRBD2. V is shortened by 0 bases, J by 3 bases, and the region joining them spans 14 bases. Reading from cysteine to phenylalanine, the CDR3 counts 16 amino acids. Only the CDR3 DNA stays, 48 bases, in frame from base 1. The germline V gene sets CDR1 to SGDLS and CDR2 to YYNGEE. With the rest looked up from the reference TRBV9 and TRBJ2-3 genes rather than sequenced, the full variable domain is DSGVTQTPKHLITATGQRVTLRCSPRSGDLSVYWYQQSLDQGLQFLIQYYNGEERAKGNILERFSAQQFPDLHSELNLSSLELGDSALYFCASSVEGGIGTDTQYFGPGTRLTVL.